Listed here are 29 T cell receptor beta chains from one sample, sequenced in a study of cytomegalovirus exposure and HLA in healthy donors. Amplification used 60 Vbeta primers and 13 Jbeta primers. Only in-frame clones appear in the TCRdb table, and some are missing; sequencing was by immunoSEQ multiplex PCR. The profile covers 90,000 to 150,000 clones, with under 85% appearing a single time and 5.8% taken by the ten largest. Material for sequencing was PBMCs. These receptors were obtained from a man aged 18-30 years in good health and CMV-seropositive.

Here the CDR3 reads CASRSGTGGPGANVLTF. The CDR3 DNA sequence: TGTGCCAGCAGATCCGGGACAGGGGGCCCTGGGGCCAACGTCCTGACTTTC. The chain uses TRBV28 and TRBJ2-6; 12 bases are a match to TRBD1. The CDR3 is 17 amino acids. The V gene end was trimmed by 6 bases and the J gene end by 2 bases; junction bases not matched to a gene: 5. Germline lookup yields CDR1 MDHEN and CDR2 SYDVKM.

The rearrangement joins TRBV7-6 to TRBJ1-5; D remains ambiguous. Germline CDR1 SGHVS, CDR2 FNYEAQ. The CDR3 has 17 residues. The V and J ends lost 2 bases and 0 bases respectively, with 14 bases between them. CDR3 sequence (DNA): TGTGCCAGCAGCTTATCGAGAGGGTCTTATAGCAATCAGCCCCAGCATTTT. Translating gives CASSLSRGSYSNQPQHF.

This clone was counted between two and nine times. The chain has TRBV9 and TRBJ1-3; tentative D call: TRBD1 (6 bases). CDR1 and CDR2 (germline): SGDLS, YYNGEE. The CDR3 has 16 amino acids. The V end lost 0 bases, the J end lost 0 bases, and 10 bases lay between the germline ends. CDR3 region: CASSVADRSSGNTIYF. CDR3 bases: TGTGCCAGCAGCGTAGCTGACAGGTCCTCTGGAAACACCATATATTTT.

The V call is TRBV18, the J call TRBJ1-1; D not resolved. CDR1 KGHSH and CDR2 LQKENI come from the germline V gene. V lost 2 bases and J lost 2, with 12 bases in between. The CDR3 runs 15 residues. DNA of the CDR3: TGTGCCAGCTCACCAAGTGAGGCGGGTAACACTGAAGCTTTCTTT. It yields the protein CASSPSEAGNTEAFF.

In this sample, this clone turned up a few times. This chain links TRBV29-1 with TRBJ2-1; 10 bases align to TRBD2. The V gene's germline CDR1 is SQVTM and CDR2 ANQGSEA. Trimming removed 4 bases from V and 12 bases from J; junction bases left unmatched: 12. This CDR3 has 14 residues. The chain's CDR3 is CSVAVRLAGEGQFF. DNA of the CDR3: TGCAGCGTTGCGGTCCGGCTAGCGGGGGAAGGGCAGTTCTTC.

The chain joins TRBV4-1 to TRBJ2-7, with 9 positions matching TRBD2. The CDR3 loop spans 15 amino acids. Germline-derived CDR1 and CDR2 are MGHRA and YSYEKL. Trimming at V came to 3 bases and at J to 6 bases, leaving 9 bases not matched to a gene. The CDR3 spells CASSHAASGVSEQYF. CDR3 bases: TGCGCCAGCAGCCATGCCGCTAGCGGGGTATCCGAGCAGTACTTC.

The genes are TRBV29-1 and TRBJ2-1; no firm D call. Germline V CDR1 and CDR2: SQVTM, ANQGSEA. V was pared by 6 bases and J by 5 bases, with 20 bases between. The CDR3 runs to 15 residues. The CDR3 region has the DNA TGCAGCGTAGACTCGCCCTCCAGCTTCGACAATGAGCAGTTCTTC. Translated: CSVDSPSSFDNEQFF.

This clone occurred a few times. CDR3 sequence (DNA): TGTGCCAGCAGCTCTGGACAGGCTAGCACAGATACGCAGTATTTT. This translates into CASSSGQASTDTQYF. The chain joins TRBV5-6 to TRBJ2-3; 7 nucleotides line up with TRBD1. With 3 bases clipped from V and 0 bases from J, the junction kept 4 bases outside the gene matches. CDR3 size: 15 residues. The germline CDR1 and CDR2 sequences are SGHDT and YYEEEE.

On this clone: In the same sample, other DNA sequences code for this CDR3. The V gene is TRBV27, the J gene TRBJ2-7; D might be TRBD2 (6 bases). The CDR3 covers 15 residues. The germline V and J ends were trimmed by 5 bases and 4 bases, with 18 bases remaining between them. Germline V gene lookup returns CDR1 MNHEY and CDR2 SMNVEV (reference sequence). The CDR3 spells CASSLSGFGTYEQYF. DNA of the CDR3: TGTGCCAGCAGTCTAAGTGGATTTGGGACTTACGAGCAGTACTTC.

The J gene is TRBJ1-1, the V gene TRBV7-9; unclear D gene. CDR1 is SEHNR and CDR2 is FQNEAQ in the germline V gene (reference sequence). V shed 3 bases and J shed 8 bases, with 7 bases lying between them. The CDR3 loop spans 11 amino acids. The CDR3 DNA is TGTGCCAGCAGCTTTGGAGGGGAAGCTTTCTTT. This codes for CASSFGGEAFF. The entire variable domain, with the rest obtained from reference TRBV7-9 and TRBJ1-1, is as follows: DTGVSQNPRHKITKRGQNVTFRCDPISEHNRLYWYRQTLGQGPEFLTYFQNEAQLEKSRLLSDRFSAERPKGSFSTLEIQRTEQGDSAMYLCASSFGGEAFFGQGTRLTVV.

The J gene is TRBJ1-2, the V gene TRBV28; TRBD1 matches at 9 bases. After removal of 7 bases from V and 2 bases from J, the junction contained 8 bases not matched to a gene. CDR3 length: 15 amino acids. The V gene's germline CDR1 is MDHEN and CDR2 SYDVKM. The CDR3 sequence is CASTFLDRGNYGYTF. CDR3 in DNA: TGTGCCAGCACTTTTCTCGACAGGGGGAACTATGGCTACACCTTC.

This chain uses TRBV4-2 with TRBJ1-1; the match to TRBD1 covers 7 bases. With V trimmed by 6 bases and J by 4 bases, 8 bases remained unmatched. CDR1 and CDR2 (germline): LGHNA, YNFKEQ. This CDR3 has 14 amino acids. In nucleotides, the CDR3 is TGTGCCAGCAGTTTAGCAGGGGGTAGCACTGAAGCTTTCTTT. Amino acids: CASSLAGGSTEAFF.

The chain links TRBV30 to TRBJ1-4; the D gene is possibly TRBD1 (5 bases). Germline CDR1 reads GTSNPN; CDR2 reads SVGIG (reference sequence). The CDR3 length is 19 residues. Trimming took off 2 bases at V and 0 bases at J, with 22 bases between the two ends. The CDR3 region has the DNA TGTGCCTGGAGTCTCCAAGGAGGGGCAGAGATTGCAACTAATGAAAAACTGTTTTTT. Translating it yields CAWSLQGGAEIATNEKLFF.

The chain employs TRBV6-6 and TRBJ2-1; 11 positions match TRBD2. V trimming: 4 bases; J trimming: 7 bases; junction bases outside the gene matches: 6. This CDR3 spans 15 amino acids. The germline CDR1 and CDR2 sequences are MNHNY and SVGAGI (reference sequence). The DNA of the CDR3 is TGTGCCAGCAGTTCACTAGCGGGAGAGAGTAATGAGCAGTTCTTC. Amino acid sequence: CASSSLAGESNEQFF.

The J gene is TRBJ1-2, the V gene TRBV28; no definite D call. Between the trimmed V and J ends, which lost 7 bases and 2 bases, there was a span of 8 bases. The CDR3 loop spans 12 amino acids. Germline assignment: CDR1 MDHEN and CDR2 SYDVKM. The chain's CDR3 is CASTYQNYGYTF. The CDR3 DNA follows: TGTGCCAGCACGTACCAGAACTATGGCTACACCTTC.

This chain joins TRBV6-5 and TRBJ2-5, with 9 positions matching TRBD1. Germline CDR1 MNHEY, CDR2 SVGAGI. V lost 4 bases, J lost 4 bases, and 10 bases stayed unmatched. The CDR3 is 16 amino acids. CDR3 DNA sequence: TGTGCCAGCAGTTCCAACAGGGGGCTCGACTCAGAGACCCAGTACTTC. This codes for CASSSNRGLDSETQYF.

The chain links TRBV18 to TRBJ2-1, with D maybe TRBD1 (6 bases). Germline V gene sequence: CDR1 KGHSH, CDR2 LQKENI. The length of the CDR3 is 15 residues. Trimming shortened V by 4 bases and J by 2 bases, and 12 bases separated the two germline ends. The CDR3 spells CASSLGQTPYNEQFF. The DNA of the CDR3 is TGTGCCAGCTCACTAGGACAGACCCCCTACAATGAGCAGTTCTTC.

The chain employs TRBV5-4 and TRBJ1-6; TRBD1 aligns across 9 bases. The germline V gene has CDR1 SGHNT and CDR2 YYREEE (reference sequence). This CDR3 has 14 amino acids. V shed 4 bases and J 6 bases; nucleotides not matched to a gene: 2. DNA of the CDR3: TGTGCCAGCAGCGGGGACAGGGTTAATTCACCCCTCCACTTT. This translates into CASSGDRVNSPLHF.

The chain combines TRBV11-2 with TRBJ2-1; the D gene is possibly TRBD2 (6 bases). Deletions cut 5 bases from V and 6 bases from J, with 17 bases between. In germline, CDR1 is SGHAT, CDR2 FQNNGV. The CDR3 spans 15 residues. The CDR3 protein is CASSPWRDELNEQFF. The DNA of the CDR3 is TGTGCCAGCAGCCCGTGGAGGGACGAGCTCAATGAGCAGTTCTTC.

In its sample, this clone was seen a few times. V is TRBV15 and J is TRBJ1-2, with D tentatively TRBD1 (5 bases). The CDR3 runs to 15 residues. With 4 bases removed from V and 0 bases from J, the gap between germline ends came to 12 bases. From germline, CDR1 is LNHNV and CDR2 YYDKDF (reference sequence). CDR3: CATSKGPVANYGYTF. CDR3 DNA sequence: TGTGCCACCAGCAAGGGGCCCGTCGCTAACTATGGCTACACCTTC.

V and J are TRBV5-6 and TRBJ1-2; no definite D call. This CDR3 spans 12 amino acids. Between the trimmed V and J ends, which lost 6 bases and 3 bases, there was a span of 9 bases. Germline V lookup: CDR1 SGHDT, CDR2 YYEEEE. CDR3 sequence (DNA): TGTGCCAGCACCATCAGTGACTATGGCTACACCTTC. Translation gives CASTISDYGYTF.

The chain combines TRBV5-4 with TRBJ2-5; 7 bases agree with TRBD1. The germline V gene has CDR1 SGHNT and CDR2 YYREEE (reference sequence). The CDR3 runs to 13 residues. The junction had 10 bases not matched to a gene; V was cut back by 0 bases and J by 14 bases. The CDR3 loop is CASSLEKPGQPYF. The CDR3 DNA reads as TGTGCCAGCAGCTTGGAGAAACCGGGACAGCCCTACTTC. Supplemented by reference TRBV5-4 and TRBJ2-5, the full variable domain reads ETGVTQSPTHLIKTRGQQVTLRCSSQSGHNTVSWYQQALGQGPQFIFQYYREEENGRGNFPPRFSGLQFPNYSSELNVNALELDDSALYLCASSLEKPGQPYFGPGTRLLVL.

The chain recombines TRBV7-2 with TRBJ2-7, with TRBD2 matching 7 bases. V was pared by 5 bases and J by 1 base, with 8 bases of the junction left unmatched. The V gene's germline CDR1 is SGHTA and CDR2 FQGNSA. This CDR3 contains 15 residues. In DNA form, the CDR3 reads TGTGCCAGCAGCACGGCCAGCGGGAATTCCTACGAGCAGTACTTC. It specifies CASSTASGNSYEQYF.

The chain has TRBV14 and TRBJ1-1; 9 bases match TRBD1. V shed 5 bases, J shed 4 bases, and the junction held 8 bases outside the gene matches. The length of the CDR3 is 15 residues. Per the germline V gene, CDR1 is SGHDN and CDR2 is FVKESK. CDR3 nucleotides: TGTGCCAGCAGCTACCGGACAGGGGAAACCACTGAAGCTTTCTTT. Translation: CASSYRTGETTEAFF.

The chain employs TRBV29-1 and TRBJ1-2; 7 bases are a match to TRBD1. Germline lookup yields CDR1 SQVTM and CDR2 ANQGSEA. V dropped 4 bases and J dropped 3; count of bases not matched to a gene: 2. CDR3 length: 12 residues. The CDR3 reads CSVGGTDYGYTF. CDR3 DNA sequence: TGCAGCGTTGGGGGGACAGACTATGGCTACACCTTC.

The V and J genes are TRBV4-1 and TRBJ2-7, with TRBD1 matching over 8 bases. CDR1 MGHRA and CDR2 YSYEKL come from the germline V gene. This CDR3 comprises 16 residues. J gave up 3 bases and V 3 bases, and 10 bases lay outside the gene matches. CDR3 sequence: CASSHLRTGIVYEQYF. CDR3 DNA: TGCGCCAGCAGCCACCTTAGGACAGGGATAGTCTACGAGCAGTACTTC.

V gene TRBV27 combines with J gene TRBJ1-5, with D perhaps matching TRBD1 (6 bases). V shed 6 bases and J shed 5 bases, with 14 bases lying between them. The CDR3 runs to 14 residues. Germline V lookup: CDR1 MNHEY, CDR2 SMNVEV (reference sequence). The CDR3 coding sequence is TGTGCCAGCAGCGAAGGGGGAACCTATCAGCCCCAGCATTTT. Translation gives CASSEGGTYQPQHF.

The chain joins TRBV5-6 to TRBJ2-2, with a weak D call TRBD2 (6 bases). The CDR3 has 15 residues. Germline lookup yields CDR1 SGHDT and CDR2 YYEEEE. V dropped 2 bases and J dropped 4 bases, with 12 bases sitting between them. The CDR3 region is CASSFYGGLTGELFF. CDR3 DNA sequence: TGTGCCAGCAGCTTTTACGGGGGACTCACCGGGGAGCTGTTTTTT.

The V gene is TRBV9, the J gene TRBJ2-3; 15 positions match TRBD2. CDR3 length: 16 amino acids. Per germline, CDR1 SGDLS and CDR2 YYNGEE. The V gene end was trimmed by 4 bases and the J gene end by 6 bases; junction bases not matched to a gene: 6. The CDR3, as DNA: TGTGCCAGCAGCTCCCCCGGGACTAGCGGGAGGGATACGCAGTATTTT. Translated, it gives CASSSPGTSGRDTQYF.